The sequence of this T cell receptor (beta chain) was determined in a study of blood T cell repertoires in COVID-19. In the authors' methods: Using reference gene primer amplification, nucleated cell counts were estimated. The repertoire was sequenced with immunoSEQ multiplex PCR; TCRdb's copy has only in-frame clones and lacks some. That table is the source of V, J and clone size, and D and trimming were worked out from the DNA. The sample has around 65,000 clones; approximately 75% are singletons. CDR1 is MNHEY and CDR2 is SVGAGI in the germline V gene. Trimming shortened V by 6 bases and J by 4 bases, and 15 bases separated the two germline ends. The CDR3 extends over 14 amino acids.

What was sequenced was peripheral blood. The chain carries TRBV6-5 and TRBJ1-1; D is possibly TRBD1 (5 bases). The clonotype originates from a human donor in a cohort sampled during active COVID-19. This chain's CDR3 is CASRGGSRGTEAFF. In DNA, the CDR3 is TGTGCCAGCAGGGGGGGGTCTCGGGGCACTGAAGCTTTCTTT.